The table lists the clone carrying this T cell receptor beta chain with many counts. Its antigen is unidentified. RNA transcripts gave rise to amplified TCR beta CDR3 regions. A set of HTBI primers served as the primers for a first-round RT-PCR of the TCR CDR3. TCRdb passed the multiplex PCR reads through MiXCR, listing each CDR3 protein once. This sample has under 800,000 distinct CDR3 sequences, with about 15% found just once. CDR1 SGHAT and CDR2 FQNNGV come from the germline V gene. This CDR3 contains 13 residues. The V gene lost 7 bases and the J gene lost 3 bases, with 13 bases spanning the gap. This sample is part of a study of T cells in Graves' hyperthyroidism and ophthalmopathy. Whole-study results and caveats: Blood held most thyroid clonotypes expanded above 0.001 frequency. Prediction of ophthalmopathy progression came a median around 6.5 months pre-onset.

Uncontrolled infections, other autoimmune diseases, pregnancy or lactation led to exclusion of patients. Around 9.8 ml fresh peripheral blood yielded the PBMCs. The gene calls are TRBV11-2 and TRBJ2-7, with D perhaps matching TRBD2 (5 bases). The sequence was collected from a young woman with Graves' hyperthyroidism. Sequencing input: blood. CDR3 amino acids: CASTSSLFYEQYF. Here the CDR3 DNA reads TGTGCCAGCACTTCTAGCCTTTTCTACGAGCAGTACTTC.